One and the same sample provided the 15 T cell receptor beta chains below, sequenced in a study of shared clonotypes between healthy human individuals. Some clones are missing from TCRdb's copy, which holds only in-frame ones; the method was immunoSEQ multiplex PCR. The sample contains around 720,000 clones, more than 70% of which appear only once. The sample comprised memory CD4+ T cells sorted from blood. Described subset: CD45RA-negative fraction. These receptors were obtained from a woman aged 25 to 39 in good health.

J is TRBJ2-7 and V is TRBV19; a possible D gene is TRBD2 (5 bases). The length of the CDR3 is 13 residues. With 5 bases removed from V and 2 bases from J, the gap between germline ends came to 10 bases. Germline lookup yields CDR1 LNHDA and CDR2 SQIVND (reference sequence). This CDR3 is CASSFTGTYEQYF. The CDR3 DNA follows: TGTGCCAGTAGTTTTACGGGAACCTACGAGCAGTACTTC.

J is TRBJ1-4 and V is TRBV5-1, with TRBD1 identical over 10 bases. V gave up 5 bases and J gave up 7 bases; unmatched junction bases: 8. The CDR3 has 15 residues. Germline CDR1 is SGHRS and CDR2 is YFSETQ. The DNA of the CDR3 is TGCGCCAGCAGTAACCCCGGGACAGGGGTTGAAAAACTGTTTTTT. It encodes CASSNPGTGVEKLFF.

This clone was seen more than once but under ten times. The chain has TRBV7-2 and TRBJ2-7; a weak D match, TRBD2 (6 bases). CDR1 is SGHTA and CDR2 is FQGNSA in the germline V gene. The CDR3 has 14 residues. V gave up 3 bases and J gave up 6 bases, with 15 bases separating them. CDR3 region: CASSFLPGEGEQYF. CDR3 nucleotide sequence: TGTGCCAGCAGCTTCTTACCGGGAGAGGGCGAGCAGTACTTC.

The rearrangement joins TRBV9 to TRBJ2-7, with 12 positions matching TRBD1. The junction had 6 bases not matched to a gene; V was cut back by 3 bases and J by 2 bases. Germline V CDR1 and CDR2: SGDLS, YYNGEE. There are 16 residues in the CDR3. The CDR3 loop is CASSGGQGALPYEQYF. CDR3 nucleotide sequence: TGTGCCAGCAGCGGGGGACAGGGGGCCTTACCCTACGAGCAGTACTTC.

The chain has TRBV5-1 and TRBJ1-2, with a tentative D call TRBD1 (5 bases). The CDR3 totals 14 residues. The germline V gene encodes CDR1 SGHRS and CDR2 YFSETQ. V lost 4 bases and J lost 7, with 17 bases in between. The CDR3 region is CASSGGTQGRGYTF. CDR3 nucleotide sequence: TGCGCCAGCAGCGGCGGAACTCAGGGTCGTGGCTACACCTTC.

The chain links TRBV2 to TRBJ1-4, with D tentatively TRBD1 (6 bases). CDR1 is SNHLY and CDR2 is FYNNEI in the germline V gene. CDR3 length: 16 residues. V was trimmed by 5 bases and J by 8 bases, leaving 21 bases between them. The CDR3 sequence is CASSFNEGHPQEKLFF. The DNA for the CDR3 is TGTGCCAGCAGTTTTAATGAGGGACATCCCCAAGAAAAACTGTTTTTT. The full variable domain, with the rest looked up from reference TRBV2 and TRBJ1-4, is EPEVTQTPSHQVTQMGQEVILRCVPISNHLYFYWYRQILGQKVEFLVSFYNNEISEKSEIFDDQFSVERPDGSNFTLKIRSTKLEDSAMYFCASSFNEGHPQEKLFFGSGTQLSVL.

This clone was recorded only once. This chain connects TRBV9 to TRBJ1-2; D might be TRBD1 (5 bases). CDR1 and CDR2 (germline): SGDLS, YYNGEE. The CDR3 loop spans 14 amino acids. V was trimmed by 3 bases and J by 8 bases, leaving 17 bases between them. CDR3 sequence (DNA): TGTGCCAGCAGCGCCCAGGGTGGTTCAGGCGGCTACACCTTC. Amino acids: CASSAQGGSGGYTF.

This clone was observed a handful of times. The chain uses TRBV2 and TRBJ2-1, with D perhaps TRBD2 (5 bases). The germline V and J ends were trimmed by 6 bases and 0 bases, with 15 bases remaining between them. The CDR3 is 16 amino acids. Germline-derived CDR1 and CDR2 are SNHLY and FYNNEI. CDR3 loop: CASRKPTGSSYNEQFF. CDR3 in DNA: TGTGCCAGCAGAAAACCTACGGGAAGCTCCTACAATGAGCAGTTCTTC. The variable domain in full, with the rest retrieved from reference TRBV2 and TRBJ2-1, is EPEVTQTPSHQVTQMGQEVILRCVPISNHLYFYWYRQILGQKVEFLVSFYNNEISEKSEIFDDQFSVERPDGSNFTLKIRSTKLEDSAMYFCASRKPTGSSYNEQFFGPGTRLTVL.

This CDR3 reads CASSHGTVQETQYF. The CDR3 nucleotides are TGTGCCAGCAGCCATGGGACAGTCCAAGAGACCCAGTACTTC. V and J are TRBV7-2 and TRBJ2-5, with 7 bases lining up with TRBD1. The CDR3 has 14 amino acids. Germline V CDR1 and CDR2: SGHTA, FQGNSA. Trimming cost V 5 bases and J 1 base; bases outside gene matches: 4.

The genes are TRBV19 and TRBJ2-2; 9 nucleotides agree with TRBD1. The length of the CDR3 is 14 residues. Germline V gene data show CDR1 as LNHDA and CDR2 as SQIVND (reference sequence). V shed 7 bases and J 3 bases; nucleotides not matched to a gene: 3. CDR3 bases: TGTGCCAGTACTGGGACAGGGTACACCGGGGAGCTGTTTTTT. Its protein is CASTGTGYTGELFF.

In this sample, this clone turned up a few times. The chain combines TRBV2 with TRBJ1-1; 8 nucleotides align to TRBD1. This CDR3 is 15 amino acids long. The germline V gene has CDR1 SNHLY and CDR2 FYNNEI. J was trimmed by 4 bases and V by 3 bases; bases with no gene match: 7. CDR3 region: CASSENRGLSTEAFF. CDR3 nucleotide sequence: TGTGCCAGCAGTGAGAACAGGGGGTTGAGCACTGAAGCTTTCTTT.

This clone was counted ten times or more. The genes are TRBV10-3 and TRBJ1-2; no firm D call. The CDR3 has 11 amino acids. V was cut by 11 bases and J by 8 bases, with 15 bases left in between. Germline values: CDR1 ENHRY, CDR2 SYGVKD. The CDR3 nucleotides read TGTGCCGCCCGAGCGGACGCCGGCTACACCTTC. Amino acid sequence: CAARADAGYTF.

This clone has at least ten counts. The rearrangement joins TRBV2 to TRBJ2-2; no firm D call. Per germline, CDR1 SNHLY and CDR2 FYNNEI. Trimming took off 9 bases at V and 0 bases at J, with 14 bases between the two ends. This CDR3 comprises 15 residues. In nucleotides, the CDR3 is TGTGCCAGTGAGCTCACCCCCGCGAACACCGGGGAGCTGTTTTTT. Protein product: CASELTPANTGELFF.

CDR3 nucleotides: TGTGCCAGCAGTCTAACAGGGGTTTTGGACTATGGCTACACCTTC. Protein: CASSLTGVLDYGYTF. The V call is TRBV6-5, the J call TRBJ1-2; TRBD1 matches at 7 bases. After removal of 5 bases from V and 3 bases from J, the junction contained 9 bases not matched to a gene. CDR1 MNHEY and CDR2 SVGAGI come from the germline V gene. The CDR3 is 15 amino acids.

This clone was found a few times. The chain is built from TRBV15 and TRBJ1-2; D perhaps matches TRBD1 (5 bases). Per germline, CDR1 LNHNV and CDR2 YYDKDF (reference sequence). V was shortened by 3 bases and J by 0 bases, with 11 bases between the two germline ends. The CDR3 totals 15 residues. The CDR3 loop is CATSSRGRANYGYTF. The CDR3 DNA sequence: TGTGCCACCAGCAGCCGGGGCAGGGCTAACTATGGCTACACCTTC.